Listed here are 7 T cell receptor beta chains from one sample, sequenced in a study of CD8+ T cells in alopecia areata (dated by TCRdb to the late 2010s). The sample's time point, from its label and the paper: more than 3 weeks on oral tofacitinib. Sample treatment or condition, as interpreted from the label and publication: oral pan-JAK inhibitor, 5-10 mg twice daily. The library was built by means of the immunoSEQ multiplex PCR assay. RNA was extracted from all samples and reverse transcribed into cDNA as template for TCR sequencing. Sourced from immuneACCESS, this table was stored by TCRdb with only in-frame sequences that have V and J called. A share of the clones is absent; for the studies checked, an unresolved V gene accounts for under half, and the remainder has no known explanation. This sample comprises about 220,000 clones, around three fifths of them detected only once. The top ten clones comprise about 1.6% of the sample.

Specimen: CD4+ T cells sorted from blood, collected at week 4, from a patient treated with tofacitinib. The receptors here all came from a human donor with alopecia areata.

This clone was picked up many times. The chain carries TRBV6-6 and TRBJ2-3, with D unclear. The CDR3 consists of 13 residues. Between the trimmed V and J ends, which lost 2 bases and 3 bases, there was a span of 6 bases. The germline CDR1 and CDR2 sequences are MNHNY and SVGAGI (reference sequence). The CDR3 sequence is CASSYAITDTQYF. The CDR3, as DNA: TGTGCCAGCAGTTACGCCATAACAGATACGCAGTATTTT.

This clone has at least ten counts. The chain joins TRBV10-1 to TRBJ2-2; 8 nucleotides align to TRBD1. Trimming at V came to 6 bases and at J to 6 bases, leaving 6 bases not matched to a gene. CDR1 WNHNN and CDR2 SYGVQD come from the germline V gene (reference sequence). This CDR3 has 14 residues. CDR3 sequence reads: CASRGQGVAGELFF. CDR3 bases: TGCGCCAGCAGAGGACAGGGAGTCGCCGGGGAGCTGTTTTTT.

The V gene is TRBV11-2, the J gene TRBJ2-7, with D possibly TRBD2 on 5 matching bases. CDR1 is SGHAT, CDR2 FQNNGV, per germline. V was pared by 4 bases and J by 3 bases, with 16 bases between. CDR3 length equals 15 residues. Here the CDR3 reads CASSSPRGRGYEQYF. The CDR3 bases are TGTGCCAGCAGCTCCCCTCGCGGACGGGGCTACGAGCAGTACTTC.

V usage is TRBV9 and J usage is TRBJ2-3; D remains unclear. V shed 4 bases and J shed 0 bases, with 9 bases lying between them. This CDR3 has 14 residues. The germline gives CDR1 SGDLS, CDR2 YYNGEE. CDR3 region: CASSLTTSTDTQYF. CDR3 coding DNA: TGTGCCAGCAGCCTGACAACTAGCACAGATACGCAGTATTTT.

The J gene is TRBJ2-2, the V gene TRBV10-3; the match to TRBD2 covers 8 bases. V dropped 3 bases and J dropped 4; count of bases not matched to a gene: 7. This CDR3 is built from 16 residues. Germline lookup yields CDR1 ENHRY and CDR2 SYGVKD. The DNA of the CDR3 is TGTGCCATCAGTGACACAGCCCGGGGGGGCACCGGGGAGCTGTTTTTT. Translated: CAISDTARGGTGELFF.

The chain couples TRBV5-1 to TRBJ2-7; D remains unclear. Germline-derived CDR1 and CDR2 are SGHRS and YFSETQ. V was shortened by 3 bases and J by 0 bases, with 7 bases between the two germline ends. The CDR3 runs to 13 residues. The CDR3 bases are TGCGCCAGCAGCTCGACATCCTCCTACGAGCAGTACTTC. It codes for CASSSTSSYEQYF.

The chain uses TRBV4-2 and TRBJ2-5, with D possibly matching TRBD1 (6 bases). CDR1 and CDR2 (germline): LGHNA, YNFKEQ. V dropped 0 bases and J dropped 5 bases, with 13 bases sitting between them. This CDR3 spans 15 amino acids. For the CDR3, the DNA is TGTGCCAGCAGCCAAGATGCACAGGGACGGGAGACCCAGTACTTC. It specifies CASSQDAQGRETQYF.